This TCR beta chain was captured by sequencing in a study of cytomegalovirus exposure and HLA in healthy donors. Study in general: HLA-typed donors contributed about 85 million unique TCRs, which were held in an early data release. Regarding the study as a whole: Trimming of TCR beta V- and J-genes showed a link, identified in a later analysis, to a missense DCLRE1C variant. The study assumed roughly uniform donor sequencing depth for presence/absence analyses.

For this clone: Its antigen is still unknown.

The primer mix had 60 Vbeta and 13 Jbeta primers. The method was immunoSEQ multiplex PCR; TCRdb's version includes in-frame clones alone and lacks a portion of them. The table records 100,000 to 120,000 clones, 65% to 85% of them present only once. V was shortened by 7 bases and J by 7 bases, with 15 bases between the two germline ends. CDR1 is SNHLY and CDR2 is FYNNEI in the germline V gene. The CDR3 loop spans 13 amino acids. This clonotype originated in a man aged 25-40 years in good health and CMV-seropositive. The specimen was PBMCs. The chain uses TRBV2 and TRBJ2-3, with a tentative D call TRBD1 (5 bases). The CDR3 DNA reads as TGTGCCAGCAACCTAGAAGGGGCCCATACGCAGTATTTT. Translating gives CASNLEGAHTQYF.